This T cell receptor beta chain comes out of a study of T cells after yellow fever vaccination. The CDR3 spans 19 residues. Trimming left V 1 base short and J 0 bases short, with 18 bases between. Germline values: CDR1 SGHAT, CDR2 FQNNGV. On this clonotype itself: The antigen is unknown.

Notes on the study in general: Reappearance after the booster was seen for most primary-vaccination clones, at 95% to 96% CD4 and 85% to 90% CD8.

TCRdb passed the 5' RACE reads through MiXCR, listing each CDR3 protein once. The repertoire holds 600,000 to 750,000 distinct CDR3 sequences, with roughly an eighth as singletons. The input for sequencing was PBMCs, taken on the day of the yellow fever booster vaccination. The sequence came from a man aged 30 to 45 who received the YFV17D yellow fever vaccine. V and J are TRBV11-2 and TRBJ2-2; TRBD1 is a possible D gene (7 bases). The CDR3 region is CASSLGRQGGIPNTGELFF. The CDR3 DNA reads TGTGCCAGCAGCTTAGGACGGCAGGGGGGTATTCCGAACACCGGGGAGCTGTTTTTT.